Shown below are 19 T cell receptor beta chains from a single sample sequenced in a study of T cells in Graves' hyperthyroidism and ophthalmopathy. Amplification yielded TCR beta CDR3 regions, with RNA transcripts as the source. A first-round RT-PCR of the TCR CDR3 used the HTBI primer set. Via MiXCR, TCRdb re-called the multiplex PCR reads, giving one row per CDR3 protein. The sample shows about 580,000 distinct CDR3 sequences, 35% to 55% of them seen only once. The sample was peripheral blood or thyroid tissue (not recorded which). Receptors were obtained from a woman between 18 and 29 years old with Graves' hyperthyroidism.

The rearrangement joins TRBV29-1 to TRBJ1-1; TRBD1 is a possible D gene (5 bases). Trimming removed 6 bases from V and 0 bases from J, with 17 bases in between. Germline CDR1 reads SQVTM; CDR2 reads ANQGSEA. CDR3 length equals 15 residues. The CDR3 coding sequence is TGCAGCGTCCAGGGTTGGGGTCCTATGAACACTGAAGCTTTCTTT. Amino acid sequence: CSVQGWGPMNTEAFF. Full variable domain (remainder filled in from reference TRBV29-1 and TRBJ1-1): SAVISQKPSRDICQRGTSLTIQCQVDSQVTMMFWYRQQPGQSLTLIATANQGSEATYESGFVIDKFPISRPNLTFSTLTVSNMSPEDSSIYLCSVQGWGPMNTEAFFGQGTRLTVV.

In the case of this clonotype: Relative to the germline gene, one junction end is altered; a read error may explain this. This sequence joins TRBV10-3 and TRBJ1-1; D possibly corresponds to TRBD1 (5 bases). CDR1 is ENHRY and CDR2 is SYGVKD in the germline V gene. The CDR3 is 13 amino acids. This CDR3 is CAVSDRQGSLAFF. In nucleotides, the CDR3 is TGCGCCGTCAGTGATAGGCAGGGTTCGTTGGCTTTCTTT.

This clonotype was observed a few times. Relative to the germline gene, one junction end is altered; a read error may explain this. V and J are TRBV5-6 and TRBJ2-7; D uncertain. Germline CDR1 is SGHDT and CDR2 is YYEEEE. The CDR3 is made up of 12 amino acids. The CDR3 sequence is CASSVSPGQPFF. CDR3 in DNA: TGTGCCAGCAGCGTGTCCCCGGGTCAGCCTTTCTTC.

A note on this clonotype: A much larger clone differs by one base, so this may be a read error. This chain connects TRBV19 to TRBJ1-1; TRBD1 agrees at 8 bases. Germline values: CDR1 LNHDA, CDR2 SQIVND (reference sequence). After removal of 6 bases from V and 5 bases from J, the junction contained 14 bases not matched to a gene. This CDR3 contains 16 residues. CDR3 loop: CASRVIWAQGETEAFF. The CDR3 DNA follows: TGTGCCAGTAGGGTAATTTGGGCACAGGGGGAAACTGAAGCTTTCTTT.

This clonotype was counted a single time. The V call is TRBV29-1, the J call TRBJ2-5, with TRBD1 identical over 9 bases. Trimming took 4 bases from V and 5 from J; bases not matched to a gene: 5. The CDR3 runs 13 residues. CDR1 and CDR2 (germline): SQVTM, ANQGSEA. The chain's CDR3 is CSVAGQGMETQYF. CDR3 bases: TGCAGCGTTGCGGGACAGGGCATGGAGACCCAGTACTTC.

The table lists this clonotype with many counts. For the CDR3, the DNA is TGTGCCAGCAGCTCGGTGTCCTGGGGGCTCGGAGGAAACACCATATATTTT. As protein: CASSSVSWGLGGNTIYF. The V and J genes are TRBV7-8 and TRBJ1-3; weak D call: TRBD1 (6 bases). Germline loops: CDR1 SGHVS, CDR2 FQNEAQ. Trimming shortened V by 4 bases and J by 4 bases, and 20 bases separated the two germline ends. The CDR3 is made up of 17 amino acids.

This clonotype was seen more than once but under ten times. V usage is TRBV2 and J usage is TRBJ2-7, with D tentatively TRBD2 (5 bases). This CDR3 comprises 12 residues. Germline-derived CDR1 and CDR2 are SNHLY and FYNNEI. Trimming took 8 bases from V and 4 from J, leaving 12 bases between them. CDR3 in DNA: TGTGCCAGCGGAGGTACACCTTACGAGCAGTACTTC. This gives the protein CASGGTPYEQYF. The whole variable domain, filled in from reference TRBV2 and TRBJ2-7, reads EPEVTQTPSHQVTQMGQEVILRCVPISNHLYFYWYRQILGQKVEFLVSFYNNEISEKSEIFDDQFSVERPDGSNFTLKIRSTKLEDSAMYFCASGGTPYEQYFGPGTRLTVT.

This clonotype was seen repeatedly, ten times or more. The chain has TRBV7-9 and TRBJ2-2; D call uncertain. Trimming removed 3 bases from V and 2 bases from J, with 13 bases in between. The CDR3 runs to 16 residues. Germline CDR1 is SEHNR and CDR2 is FQNEAQ (reference sequence). The DNA for the CDR3 is TGTGCCAGCAGCTTTATTACGGAACTCAACACCGGGGAGCTGTTTTTT. Amino acids: CASSFITELNTGELFF.

This sequence joins TRBV18 and TRBJ1-4; 10 bases line up with TRBD1. Losses at the gene ends were 4 bases for V and 5 bases for J; bases not matched to a gene: 4. Germline V gene sequence: CDR1 KGHSH, CDR2 LQKENI. CDR3 length: 15 residues. CDR3 residues: CASSLVGQGNEKLFF. Here the CDR3 DNA reads TGTGCCAGCTCACTTGTGGGACAGGGGAATGAAAAACTGTTTTTT.

This clonotype came up many times. The genes are TRBV20-1 and TRBJ1-4, with a possible D match to TRBD1 (6 bases). V lost 6 bases to trimming and J lost 3 bases, with 23 bases between them. Per germline, CDR1 DFQATT and CDR2 SNEGSKA (reference sequence). The CDR3 is 17 residues long. The CDR3 DNA is TGCAGTGCCAGCTACAATCAGGGGATAGGGGCTAATGAAAAACTGTTTTTT. Protein sequence: CSASYNQGIGANEKLFF.

The chain carries TRBV7-3 and TRBJ1-5; possible D gene TRBD1, 6 bases. V lost 4 bases and J 4 bases, leaving 8 bases between the germline ends. The CDR3 spans 13 residues. Germline V lookup: CDR1 SGHTA, CDR2 FQGTGA. The CDR3 bases are TGTGCCAGCAGCTGGACAGCAAATCAGCCCCAGCATTTT. Translated, it gives CASSWTANQPQHF.

This clonotype was observed at least ten times. The gene calls are TRBV2 and TRBJ2-7; D not certain. Germline V gene data show CDR1 as SNHLY and CDR2 as FYNNEI. The V gene lost 6 bases and the J gene lost 2 bases, with 5 bases spanning the gap. This CDR3 is 11 amino acids long. CDR3 protein: CASSWTYEQYF. The CDR3 DNA sequence: TGTGCCAGCAGCTGGACCTACGAGCAGTACTTC.

This clonotype was seen at least ten times. The V call is TRBV5-1, the J call TRBJ2-7; 7 nucleotides match TRBD1. J lost 3 bases, V lost 1 base, and 4 bases had no gene match. The CDR3 extends over 14 amino acids. Germline V gene sequence: CDR1 SGHRS, CDR2 YFSETQ. CDR3 protein: CASSLWQGDYEQYF. The CDR3 coding sequence is TGCGCCAGCAGCTTGTGGCAGGGGGACTACGAGCAGTACTTC.

Regarding this clonotype: Possible read error: a much larger clone is one base away. The chain has TRBV5-1 and TRBJ2-2; no definite D call. The CDR3 consists of 15 residues. CDR1 and CDR2 (germline): SGHRS, YFSETQ. V shed 1 base and J shed 0 bases, with 7 bases lying between them. This chain's CDR3 is CASSLSTTNTGELFF. The CDR3 bases are TGCGCCAGCAGCTTGTCCACGACGAACACCGGGGAGCTGTTTTTT.

This clonotype showed up many times. The genes are TRBV20-1 and TRBJ2-2; 12 bases fit TRBD1. J lost 3 bases, V lost 6 bases, and 5 bases had no gene match. The CDR3 runs 15 residues. CDR1 is DFQATT and CDR2 is SNEGSKA in the germline V gene (reference sequence). CDR3 DNA: TGCAGTGCCCCGGGACAGGGGGCGGACACCGGGGAGCTGTTTTTT. Protein product: CSAPGQGADTGELFF.

About this clonotype: A much larger clone differs from this one at a single base, so this may be a read error. The chain carries TRBV6-5 and TRBJ1-4; D gene ambiguous. In germline, CDR1 is MNHEY, CDR2 SVGAGI. Trimming removed 2 bases at V and 8 bases at J, with 18 bases between. This CDR3 spans 16 amino acids. CDR3 in amino acids: CASSYGCGAPGEKLFF. The DNA for the CDR3 is TGTGCCAGCAGTTACGGGTGTGGCGCCCCGGGGGAAAAACTGTTTTTT.

This clonotype was recorded once. The V and J genes are TRBV7-9 and TRBJ1-1; TRBD1 agrees at 7 bases. J gave up 4 bases and V 3 bases, and 14 bases lay outside the gene matches. Per germline, CDR1 SEHNR and CDR2 FQNEAQ (reference sequence). The CDR3 loop spans 17 amino acids. The CDR3 spells CASSFSLGQAWPTEAFF. In DNA form, the CDR3 reads TGTGCCAGCAGCTTTAGCCTCGGACAGGCCTGGCCCACTGAAGCTTTCTTT.

This clonotype was counted at least ten times. V usage is TRBV11-1 and J usage is TRBJ1-4; 8 bases align to TRBD1. Germline loops: CDR1 SGHAT, CDR2 FQDESV (reference sequence). The CDR3 covers 17 residues. V shed 5 bases, J shed 0 bases, and the junction held 8 bases outside the gene matches. For the CDR3, the DNA is TGTGCCAGCAGCCCAAGACAGGGGACTGCAACTAATGAAAAACTGTTTTTT. Translating gives CASSPRQGTATNEKLFF.

This clonotype has a count of ten or more. The chain uses TRBV12-3 or TRBV12-4 and TRBJ2-7, with TRBD2 identical over 7 bases. With 7 bases clipped from V and 0 bases from J, the junction kept 6 bases outside the gene matches. The CDR3 covers 14 residues. The CDR3: CASTRGGSSYEQYF. CDR3 bases: TGTGCCAGCACCCGGGGCGGGAGCTCCTACGAGCAGTACTTC.